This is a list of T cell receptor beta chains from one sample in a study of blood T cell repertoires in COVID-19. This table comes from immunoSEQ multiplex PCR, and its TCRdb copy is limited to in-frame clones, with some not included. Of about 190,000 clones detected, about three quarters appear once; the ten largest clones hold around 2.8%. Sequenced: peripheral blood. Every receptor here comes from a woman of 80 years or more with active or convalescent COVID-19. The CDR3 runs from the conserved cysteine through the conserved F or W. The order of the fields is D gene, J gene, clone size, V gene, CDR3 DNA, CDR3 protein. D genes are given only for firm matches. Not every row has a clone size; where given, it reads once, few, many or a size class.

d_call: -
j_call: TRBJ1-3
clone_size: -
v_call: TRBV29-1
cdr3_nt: TGCAGCGTTATCAACTCTGGAAACACCATATATTTT
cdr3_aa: CSVINSGNTIYF

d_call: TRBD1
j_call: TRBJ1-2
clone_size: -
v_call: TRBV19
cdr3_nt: TGTGCCAGTAGTACACCAAGACAGGGGGCAAGGGGCTACACCTTC
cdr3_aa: CASSTPRQGARGYTF

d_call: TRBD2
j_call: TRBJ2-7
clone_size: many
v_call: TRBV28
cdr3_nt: TGTGCCAGCAGCACCGGGACTAGCGGGGTTAGGTACGAGCAGTACTTC
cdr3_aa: CASSTGTSGVRYEQYF

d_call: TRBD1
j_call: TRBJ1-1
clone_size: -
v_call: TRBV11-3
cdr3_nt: TGTGCCAGCACCACGACAGGGACGAACACTGAAGCTTTCTTT
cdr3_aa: CASTTTGTNTEAFF

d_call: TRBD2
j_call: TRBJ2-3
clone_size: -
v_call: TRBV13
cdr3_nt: TGTGCCAGCAGCTCCGGGGGGGCGGCCGGAGATACGCAGTATTTT
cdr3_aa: CASSSGGAAGDTQYF

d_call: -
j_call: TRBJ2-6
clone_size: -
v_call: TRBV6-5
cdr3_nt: TGTGCCAGCAGTACCCAGGGGTCTGGGGCCAACGTCCTGACTTTC
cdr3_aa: CASSTQGSGANVLTF

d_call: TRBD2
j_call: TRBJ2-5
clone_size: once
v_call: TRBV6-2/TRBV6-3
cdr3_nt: TGTGCCAGCAGTTACGCGGGGGGGCCGGGAGAGACCCAGTACTTC
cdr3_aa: CASSYAGGPGETQYF

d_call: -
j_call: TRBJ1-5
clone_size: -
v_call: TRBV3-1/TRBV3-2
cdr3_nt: TGTGCCAGCAGCCAAGGGGGAGGGGTGCGTAAGCCCCAGCATTTT
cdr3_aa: CASSQGGGVRKPQHF

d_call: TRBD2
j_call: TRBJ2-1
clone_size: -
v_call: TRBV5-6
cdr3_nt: TGTGCCAGCAGCGAACCGCGCGGGGGGGCGAAGTGGCATGAGCAGTTCTTC
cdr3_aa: CASSEPRGGAKWHEQFF

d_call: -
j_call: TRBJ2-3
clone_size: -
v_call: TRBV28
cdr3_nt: TGTGCCAGCAGTTTAAGGAGGGACAGTGGGGGGATTACTAGCACAGATACGCAGTATTTT
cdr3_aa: CASSLRRDSGGITSTDTQYF

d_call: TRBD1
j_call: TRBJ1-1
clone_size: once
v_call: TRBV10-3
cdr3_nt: TGTGCCATCAGTGAGAGGGACAGGGGATTAATGAACACTGAAGCTTTCTTT
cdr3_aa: CAISERDRGLMNTEAFF

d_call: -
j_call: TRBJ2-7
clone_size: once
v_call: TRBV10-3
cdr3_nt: TGTGCCATCAGTGTCGACCGCGGTGGGGAGCAGTACTTC
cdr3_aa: CAISVDRGGEQYF

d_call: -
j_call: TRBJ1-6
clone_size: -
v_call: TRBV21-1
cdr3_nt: TGTGCCAGCAGCCCGATATCCCGGGAAAACTATAATTCACCCCTCCACTTT
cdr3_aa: CASSPISRENYNSPLHF

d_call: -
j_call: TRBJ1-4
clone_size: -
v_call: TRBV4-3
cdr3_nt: TGCGCCAGCAGCCAAGATTACGGGGGGGGCCGAGAAAAACTGTTTTTT
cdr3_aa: CASSQDYGGGREKLFF

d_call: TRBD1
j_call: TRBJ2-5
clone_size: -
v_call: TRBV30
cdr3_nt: TGTGCCTGGAGTCCGGGGGGGACAGGGGGCGAGACCCAGTACTTC
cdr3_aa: CAWSPGGTGGETQYF

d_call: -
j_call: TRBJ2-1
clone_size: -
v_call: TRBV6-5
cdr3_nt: TGTGCCAGCAGTTACGTGGACAGGAGGGGCAATGAGCAGTTCTTC
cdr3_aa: CASSYVDRRGNEQFF

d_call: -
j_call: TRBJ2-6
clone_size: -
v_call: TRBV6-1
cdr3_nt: TGTGCCAGCAGTGAATCAGGGGCTGGGGCCAACGTCCTGACTTTC
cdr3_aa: CASSESGAGANVLTF

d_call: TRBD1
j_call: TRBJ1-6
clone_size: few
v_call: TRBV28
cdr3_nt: TGTGCCAGCAGTTTGTTTGACAGGGGGGGAGGAACCCTCCACTTT
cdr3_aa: CASSLFDRGGGTLHF

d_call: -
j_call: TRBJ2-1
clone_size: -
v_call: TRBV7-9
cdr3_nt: TGTGCCAGCAGCTTAGCGCCTGGGGCTGAGCAGTTCTTC
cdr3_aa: CASSLAPGAEQFF

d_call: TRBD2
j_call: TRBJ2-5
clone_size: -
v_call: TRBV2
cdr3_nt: TGTGCCAGCAGTCCCGGGGGGGCCGAAGAGACCCAGTACTTC
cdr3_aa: CASSPGGAEETQYF

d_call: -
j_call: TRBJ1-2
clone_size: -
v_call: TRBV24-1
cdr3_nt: TGTGCCACCAGTGATACGACGGGTCCCTATGGCTACACCTTC
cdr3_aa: CATSDTTGPYGYTF

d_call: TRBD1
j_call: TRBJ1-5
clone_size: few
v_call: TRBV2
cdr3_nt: TGTGCCAGCAGGTGGGGGACAGGCAATCAGCCCCAGCATTTT
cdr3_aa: CASRWGTGNQPQHF

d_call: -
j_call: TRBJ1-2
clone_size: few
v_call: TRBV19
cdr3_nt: TGTGCCAGTAGTATAGGGCCCGCGGAAAGGGGCCGAAATGGCTACACCTTC
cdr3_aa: CASSIGPAERGRNGYTF

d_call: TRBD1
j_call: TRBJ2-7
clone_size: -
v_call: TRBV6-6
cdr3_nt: TGTGCCAGCAGTCGATCGACAGGGGGTTCCTACGAGCAGTACTTC
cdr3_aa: CASSRSTGGSYEQYF

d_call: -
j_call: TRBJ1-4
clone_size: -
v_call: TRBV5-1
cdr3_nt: TGCGCCAGCAGCTTGGGGCGGACAGCGCCGAATGAAAAACTGTTTTTT
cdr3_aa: CASSLGRTAPNEKLFF

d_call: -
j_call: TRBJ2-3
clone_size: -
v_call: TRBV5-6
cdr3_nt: TGTGCCAGCAGCTTGGCCGGGGGGCAGGCCATTTATCCGCAGTATTTT
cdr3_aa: CASSLAGGQAIYPQYF

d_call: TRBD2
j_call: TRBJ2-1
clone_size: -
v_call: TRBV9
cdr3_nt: TGTGCCAGCAGCGTTAGCGGGGAGACAACCTACAATGAGCAGTTCTTC
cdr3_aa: CASSVSGETTYNEQFF

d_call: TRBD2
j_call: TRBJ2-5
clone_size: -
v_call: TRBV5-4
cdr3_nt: TGTGCCAGCAGCTTGGGGCCCCCGCGGGGGGGCCGTTGGTCCCTGGAGACCCAGTACTTC
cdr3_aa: CASSLGPPRGGRWSLETQYF

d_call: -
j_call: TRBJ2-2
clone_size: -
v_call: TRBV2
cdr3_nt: TGTGCCAGCAGTGATTTGGGGAGAACCGGGGAGCTGTTTTTT
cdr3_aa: CASSDLGRTGELFF

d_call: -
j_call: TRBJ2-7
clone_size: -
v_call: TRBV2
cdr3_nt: TGTGCCAGCAGTGAGGGGGCAGGAGAGCAGTACTTC
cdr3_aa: CASSEGAGEQYF

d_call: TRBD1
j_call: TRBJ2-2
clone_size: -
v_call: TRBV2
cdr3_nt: TGTGCCAGCAGTGGGGACAGGGGCACCGGGGAGCTGTTTTTT
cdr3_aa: CASSGDRGTGELFF

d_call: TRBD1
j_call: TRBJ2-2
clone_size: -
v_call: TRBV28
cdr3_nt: TGTGCCAGCAGTTTAAGGGGTTACCTGAGACCCGACAGGGTAGGGGAGCTGTTTTTT
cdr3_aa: CASSLRGYLRPDRVGELFF

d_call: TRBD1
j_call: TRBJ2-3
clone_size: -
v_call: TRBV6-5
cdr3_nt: TGTGCCAGCAAGGACAGGACCACAGATACGCAGTATTTT
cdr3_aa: CASKDRTTDTQYF

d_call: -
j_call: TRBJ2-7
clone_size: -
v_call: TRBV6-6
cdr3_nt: TGTGCCATCCAAGAGGGGGGGGACTACGAGCAGTACTTC
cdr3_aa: CAIQEGGDYEQYF

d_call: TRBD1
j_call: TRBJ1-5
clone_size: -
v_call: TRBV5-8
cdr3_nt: TGTGCCAGCAGCTTGTCAGGGGGGTATAGCAATCAGCCCCAGCATTTT
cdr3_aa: CASSLSGGYSNQPQHF

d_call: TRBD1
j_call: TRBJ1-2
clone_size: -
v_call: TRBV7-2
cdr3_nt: TGTGCCAGCAGCTTGGGACAGATAGCTAACTATGGCTACACCTTC
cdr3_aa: CASSLGQIANYGYTF

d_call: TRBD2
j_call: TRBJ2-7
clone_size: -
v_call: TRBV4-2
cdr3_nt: TGTGCCAGCAGCCAAGTTCGGGGGGACTCCTCGACCTACGAGCAGTACTTC
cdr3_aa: CASSQVRGDSSTYEQYF

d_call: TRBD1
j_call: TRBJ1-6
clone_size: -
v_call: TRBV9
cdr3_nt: TGTGCCAGCAGCCTGGGACAGGGAAATTCACCCCTCCACTTT
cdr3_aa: CASSLGQGNSPLHF

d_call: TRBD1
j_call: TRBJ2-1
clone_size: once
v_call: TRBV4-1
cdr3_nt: TGCGCCAGCAGCCGCGGACAGGGTTACAATGAGCAGTTCTTC
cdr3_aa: CASSRGQGYNEQFF

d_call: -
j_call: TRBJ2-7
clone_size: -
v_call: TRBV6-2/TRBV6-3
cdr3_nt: TGTGCCAGCAGTTACAGAGGGAAGGGATTCAGCGGCCACTACGAGCAGTACTTC
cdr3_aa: CASSYRGKGFSGHYEQYF

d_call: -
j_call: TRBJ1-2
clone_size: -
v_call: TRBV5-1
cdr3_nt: TGCGCCAGCAGCTTGGCACAGGGCGCTAACTATGGCTACACCTTC
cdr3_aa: CASSLAQGANYGYTF

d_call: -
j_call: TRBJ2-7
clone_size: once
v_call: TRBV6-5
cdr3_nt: TGTGCCAGCAGTTCGAGACATGATCGCAATTACGAGCAGTACTTC
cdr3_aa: CASSSRHDRNYEQYF

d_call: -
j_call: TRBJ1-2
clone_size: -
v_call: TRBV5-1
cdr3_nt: TGCGCCAGCAGCTTGGGAGGCCAGACTGAATCCTATGGCTACACCTTC
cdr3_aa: CASSLGGQTESYGYTF

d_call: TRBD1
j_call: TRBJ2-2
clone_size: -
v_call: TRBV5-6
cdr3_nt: TGTGCCAGCAGCTTAAACAGGGGGCTCGCCGGGGAGCTGTTTTTT
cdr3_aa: CASSLNRGLAGELFF

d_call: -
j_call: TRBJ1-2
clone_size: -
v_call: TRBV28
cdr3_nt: TGTGCCAGCAGTTTATCGTATGGCTACACCTTC
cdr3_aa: CASSLSYGYTF

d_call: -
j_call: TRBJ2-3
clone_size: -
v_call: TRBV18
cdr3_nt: TGTGCCAGCTCACGGCGCGGGGCCACAGATACGCAGTATTTT
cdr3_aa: CASSRRGATDTQYF

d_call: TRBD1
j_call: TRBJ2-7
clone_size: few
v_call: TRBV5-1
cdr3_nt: TGCGCCAGCAGCGCCGACAGGGTGGGAGTGCAGTACTTC
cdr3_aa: CASSADRVGVQYF

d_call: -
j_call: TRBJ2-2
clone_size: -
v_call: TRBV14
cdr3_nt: TGTGCCAGCAGCCACAGACTAGTGTTTCTCGGGGAGCTGTTTTTT
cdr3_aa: CASSHRLVFLGELFF

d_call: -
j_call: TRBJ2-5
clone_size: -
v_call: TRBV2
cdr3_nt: TGTGCCAGCAGTGATTTTGAAGGCGGGGAGACCCAGTACTTC
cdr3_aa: CASSDFEGGETQYF

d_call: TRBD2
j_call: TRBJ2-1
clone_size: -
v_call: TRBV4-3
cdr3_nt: TGCGCCAGCAGCCGGGTCGGGGGGGTTTCCAATGAGCAGTTCTTC
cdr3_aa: CASSRVGGVSNEQFF

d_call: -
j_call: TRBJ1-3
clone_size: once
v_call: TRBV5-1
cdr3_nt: TGCGCCAGCAGCTTGGTTGCGGGTACCCCTGGAAACACCATATATTTT
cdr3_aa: CASSLVAGTPGNTIYF

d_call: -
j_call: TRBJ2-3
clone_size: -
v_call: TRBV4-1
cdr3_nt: TGCGCCAGCAGCCAAGTCTACTCTAGCACAGATACGCAGTATTTT
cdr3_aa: CASSQVYSSTDTQYF

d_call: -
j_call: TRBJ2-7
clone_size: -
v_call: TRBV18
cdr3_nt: TGTGCCAGCTCTGGAGGGCCCCCGTCCTACGAGCAGTACTTC
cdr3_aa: CASSGGPPSYEQYF

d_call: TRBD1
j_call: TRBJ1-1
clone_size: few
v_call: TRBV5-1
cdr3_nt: TGCGCCAGCAGCTTGGAGACAGGGGGTAGGACTGAAGCTTTCTTT
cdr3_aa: CASSLETGGRTEAFF